This TCR beta chain was found in a study of blood T cells in healthy people across ages. Then a second PCR, running roughly 7 to 11 cycles, was carried out with a sample-barcoded 5' primer and a J-beta primer mix. Each CDR3 protein gets one entry after TCRdb re-called the 5' RACE reads with MiXCR. Of 650,000 or so distinct CDR3 sequences detected, over 40% appear once; the ten largest clones hold roughly 14%. This CDR3 has 15 amino acids. V dropped 5 bases and J dropped 2; count of bases not matched to a gene: 5. The receptor was isolated from a woman older than 75 in good health. Sequences were obtained from blood. V gene TRBV12-3 or TRBV12-4 combines with J gene TRBJ2-1; 8 positions agree with TRBD2. CDR3 nucleotide sequence: TGTGCCAGCAGTCCGGGAGCGGGGGCCTACAATGAGCAGTTCTTC. Its translation is CASSPGAGAYNEQFF.